This T cell receptor (beta chain) was found in a study of T cell changes during pregnancy in multiple sclerosis. This CDR3 comprises 14 residues. Germline CDR1 reads SEHNR; CDR2 reads FQNEAQ (reference sequence). V gave up 5 bases and J gave up 4 bases; unmatched junction bases: 7. Sequencing used immunoSEQ multiplex PCR; TCRdb keeps in-frame clones, though not all of them. The sample contains approximately 100,000 clones, about 90% of which appear only once. Sequencing used peripheral blood, obtained after pregnancy. The rearrangement joins TRBV7-9 to TRBJ1-1; 7 bases fit TRBD1. The receptor was derived from a female donor with multiple sclerosis, enrolled in a pregnancy study. CDR3 nucleotides: TGTGCCAGCAGCCTTCCGGGACAGATCACTGAAGCTTTCTTT. Its translation is CASSLPGQITEAFF.